These 2 T cell receptor beta chains share one sample of origin, sequenced in a study of T cells in tumors after PD-1 blockade. Assay used: immunoSEQ multiplex PCR; TCRdb lists only in-frame clones, some missing. The repertoire holds 60,000 to 70,000 clones, with around two thirds as singletons. The source was PBMCs, collected after anti-PD-1 treatment. These receptors came from a human donor with basal cell carcinoma.

The chain couples TRBV18 to TRBJ1-2, with D possibly TRBD1 on 5 matching bases. CDR1 and CDR2 from the germline V gene are KGHSH and LQKENI. Trimming cost V 3 bases and J 4 bases, with 18 bases left between them. The CDR3 loop spans 16 amino acids. This chain's CDR3 is CASSPLSVTGSYGYTF. The CDR3, as DNA: TGTGCCAGCTCACCTCTCTCCGTTACAGGATCCTATGGCTACACCTTC.

This clone appeared once. The chain is built from TRBV24-1 and TRBJ2-1; D perhaps matches TRBD1 (5 bases). This CDR3 is built from 16 residues. V was trimmed by 2 bases and J by 3 bases, leaving 13 bases between them. Per the germline V gene, CDR1 is KGHDR and CDR2 is SFDVKD. CDR3 region: CATSDSGQGRYNEQFF. Here the CDR3 DNA reads TGTGCCACCAGTGATTCTGGGCAGGGCCGCTACAATGAGCAGTTCTTC.